Listed here are 9 T cell receptor beta chains from one sample, sequenced in a study of graft-versus-host responses after intestinal transplantation. The protocol was immunoSEQ multiplex PCR, while the TCRdb copy is restricted to in-frame clones and leaves out a portion. The sample has about 97,000 clones; roughly 90% are singletons. This sample comprised PBMCs, obtained approximately 420 days after intestinal transplant. The receptors stem from a human patient who received an intestinal transplant, so some T cells may come from the graft donor.

V is TRBV10-3 and J is TRBJ2-5; 7 bases map to TRBD1. The J segment lost 4 bases and the V segment lost 3 bases, leaving 11 bases of the junction unmatched. Germline CDR1 is ENHRY and CDR2 is SYGVKD. The CDR3 has 16 amino acids. CDR3 amino acids: CAISDPDRWRPETQYF. The DNA of the CDR3 is TGTGCCATCAGTGACCCGGACAGGTGGCGCCCAGAGACCCAGTACTTC.

V and J are TRBV4-1 and TRBJ1-1; a weak D match, TRBD1 (6 bases). V was cut by 4 bases and J by 5 bases, with 23 bases left in between. The CDR3 loop spans 17 amino acids. Germline V gene sequence: CDR1 MGHRA, CDR2 YSYEKL. The CDR3 loop reads CASSRSPGEAFGTEAFF. In DNA, the CDR3 is TGCGCCAGCAGCCGGAGCCCAGGGGAAGCTTTTGGGACTGAAGCTTTCTTT.

J is TRBJ1-1 and V is TRBV10-3, with D possibly being TRBD1 (5 bases). The germline V and J ends were trimmed by 0 bases and 4 bases, with 9 bases remaining between them. Germline V lookup: CDR1 ENHRY, CDR2 SYGVKD. The CDR3 spans 14 residues. This chain's CDR3 is CAISESRGGTEAFF. The CDR3 region has the DNA TGTGCCATCAGTGAGTCGAGGGGCGGCACTGAAGCTTTCTTT.

This clone has only one observation. This chain links TRBV9 with TRBJ1-2; 12 bases fit TRBD1. The CDR3 is made up of 15 amino acids. Germline-derived CDR1 and CDR2 are SGDLS and YYNGEE. After removal of 4 bases from V and 5 bases from J, the junction contained 6 bases not matched to a gene. CDR3 nucleotide sequence: TGTGCCAGCAGCCGGGGACAGGGGGCAGAATATGGCTACACCTTC. It is translated as CASSRGQGAEYGYTF.

The chain joins TRBV7-6 to TRBJ2-7; 7 nucleotides match TRBD1. The germline V gene encodes CDR1 SGHVS and CDR2 FNYEAQ. CDR3 length: 14 amino acids. Unmatched junction bases numbered 9, after V lost 5 bases and J lost 5 bases. DNA of the CDR3: TGTGCCAGCAGCCCTGAGGACACAGGGGACGAGCAGTACTTC. Protein sequence: CASSPEDTGDEQYF. The variable domain in full, completed from reference TRBV7-6 and TRBJ2-7, reads GAGVSQSPRYKVTKRGQDVALRCDPISGHVSLYWYRQALGQGPEFLTYFNYEAQQDKSGLPNDRFSAERPEGSISTLTIQRTEQRDSAMYRCASSPEDTGDEQYFGPGTRLTVT.

The V gene is TRBV4-1, the J gene TRBJ1-1; D perhaps matches TRBD1 (6 bases). The germline V and J ends were trimmed by 3 bases and 4 bases, with 12 bases remaining between them. CDR3 length equals 14 residues. Germline CDR1 reads MGHRA; CDR2 reads YSYEKL. DNA of the CDR3: TGCGCCAGCAGCCACGAGGGGGATCTCACTGAAGCTTTCTTT. This gives the protein CASSHEGDLTEAFF.

The chain combines TRBV18 with TRBJ1-5, with D maybe TRBD1 (5 bases). Looked up from germline, CDR1 is KGHSH and CDR2 is LQKENI. The germline V and J ends were trimmed by 2 bases and 9 bases, with 5 bases remaining between them. The CDR3 runs to 11 residues. For the CDR3, the DNA is TGTGCCAGCTCACCAGGGGGGCCCCAGCATTTT. Its protein is CASSPGGPQHF.

This clone was observed a single time. The chain combines TRBV6-5 with TRBJ1-3, with D hard to call. CDR1 MNHEY and CDR2 SVGAGI come from the germline V gene. Trimming took off 4 bases at V and 0 bases at J, with 7 bases between the two ends. There are 14 residues in the CDR3. CDR3 residues: CASSSLVSGNTIYF. The CDR3 nucleotides read TGTGCCAGCAGTTCACTGGTCTCTGGAAACACCATATATTTT.

The chain couples TRBV9 to TRBJ1-2, with D perhaps matching TRBD1 (6 bases). Trimming left V 4 bases short and J 6 bases short, with 13 bases between. Germline CDR1 and CDR2: SGDLS and YYNGEE. The CDR3 totals 13 residues. CDR3 amino acids: CASSSQGQNGYTF. The CDR3 DNA reads as TGTGCCAGCAGCTCCCAGGGGCAAAATGGCTACACCTTC. Full variable domain (rest looked up from reference TRBV9 and TRBJ1-2): DSGVTQTPKHLITATGQRVTLRCSPRSGDLSVYWYQQSLDQGLQFLIQYYNGEERAKGNILERFSAQQFPDLHSELNLSSLELGDSALYFCASSSQGQNGYTFGSGTRLTVV.